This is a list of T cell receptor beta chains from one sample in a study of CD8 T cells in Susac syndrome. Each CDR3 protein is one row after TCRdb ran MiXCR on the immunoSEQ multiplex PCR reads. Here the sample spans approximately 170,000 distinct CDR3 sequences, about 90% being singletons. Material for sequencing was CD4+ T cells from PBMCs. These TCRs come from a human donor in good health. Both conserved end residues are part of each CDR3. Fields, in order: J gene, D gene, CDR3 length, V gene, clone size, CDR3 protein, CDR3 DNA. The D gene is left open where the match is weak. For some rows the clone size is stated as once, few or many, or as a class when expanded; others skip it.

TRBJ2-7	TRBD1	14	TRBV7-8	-	CASSFGTVPYEQYF	TGTGCCAGCAGCTTCGGGACAGTCCCCTACGAGCAGTACTTC
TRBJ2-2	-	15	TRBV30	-	CASQTGAGDTGELFF	TGTGCCTCGCAAACTGGCGCCGGGGACACCGGGGAGCTGTTTTTT
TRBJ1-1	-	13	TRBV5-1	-	CASSLAAGPEAFF	TGCGCCAGCAGCTTGGCCGCAGGTCCTGAAGCTTTCTTT
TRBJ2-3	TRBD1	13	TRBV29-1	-	CSVVTGGFGTQYF	TGCAGCGTTGTCACAGGGGGCTTTGGTACGCAGTATTTT
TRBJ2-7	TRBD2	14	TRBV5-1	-	CASSLSDGGRVTYF	TGCGCCAGCAGCTTGTCGGACGGGGGGAGGGTTACGTACTTC
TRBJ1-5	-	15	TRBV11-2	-	CASSLGTRESQPQHF	TGTGCCAGCAGCTTAGGAACGCGGGAATCTCAGCCCCAGCATTTT
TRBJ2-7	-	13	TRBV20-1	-	CSARRDNSYEQYF	TGCAGTGCTAGAAGGGACAACTCCTACGAGCAGTACTTC
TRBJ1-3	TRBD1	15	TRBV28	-	CASSSGDSSGNTIYF	TGTGCCAGCAGTTCAGGGGACAGCTCTGGAAACACCATATATTTT
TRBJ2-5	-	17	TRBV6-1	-	CASTSTGEGGYQETQYF	TGTGCCAGCACCTCAACAGGGGAAGGGGGGTACCAAGAGACCCAGTACTTC
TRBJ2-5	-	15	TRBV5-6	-	CASSVGAGFGETQYF	TGTGCCAGCAGTGTGGGCGCCGGTTTTGGAGAGACCCAGTACTTC
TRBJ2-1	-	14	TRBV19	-	CASSPSSSSSEQFF	TGTGCCAGTAGTCCTTCGAGTTCCTCTAGTGAGCAGTTCTTC
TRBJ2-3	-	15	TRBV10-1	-	CASSAGGGWGDTQYF	TGCGCCAGCAGTGCGGGCGGGGGCTGGGGAGATACGCAGTATTTT
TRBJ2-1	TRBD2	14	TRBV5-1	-	CASSLGAGDNEQFF	TGCGCCAGCAGCTTGGGAGCGGGGGACAATGAGCAGTTCTTC
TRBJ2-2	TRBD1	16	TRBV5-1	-	CASSSPGQDYTGELFF	TGCGCCAGCAGCTCTCCGGGACAGGACTACACCGGGGAGCTGTTTTTT
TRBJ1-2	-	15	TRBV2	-	CASSEALWGAGGYTF	TGTGCCAGCAGTGAAGCGCTGTGGGGGGCAGGTGGCTACACCTTC
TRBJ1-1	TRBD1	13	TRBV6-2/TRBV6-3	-	CASSQGVATEAFF	TGTGCCAGCAGTCAGGGGGTGGCCACTGAAGCTTTCTTT
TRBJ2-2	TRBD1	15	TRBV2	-	CASTRDREFAGELFF	TGTGCCAGCACCCGGGACAGGGAGTTCGCCGGGGAGCTGTTTTTT
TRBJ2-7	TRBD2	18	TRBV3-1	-	CASSPRGSPSGSSYEQYF	TGTGCCAGCAGCCCGCGCGGAAGCCCTAGCGGGAGTAGTTACGAGCAGTACTTC
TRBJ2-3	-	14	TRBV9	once	CASSASSYTDTQYF	TGTGCCAGCAGCGCATCTAGCTATACAGATACGCAGTATTTT
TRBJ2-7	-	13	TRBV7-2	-	CASSQRWAYEQYF	TGTGCCAGCAGCCAAAGGTGGGCCTACGAGCAGTACTTC
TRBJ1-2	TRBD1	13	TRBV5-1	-	CASSFDRASGYTF	TGCGCCAGCAGCTTCGACAGGGCCTCTGGCTACACCTTC
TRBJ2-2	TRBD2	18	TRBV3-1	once	CASSHHGTSGSGTGELFF	TGTGCCAGCAGCCATCACGGGACTAGCGGGAGCGGGACCGGGGAGCTGTTTTTT
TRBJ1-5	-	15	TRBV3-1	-	CASSQGTGSYQPQHF	TGTGCCAGCAGCCAAGGGACCGGGAGCTATCAGCCCCAGCATTTT
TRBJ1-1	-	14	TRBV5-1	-	CASGPGGRNTEAFF	TGCGCCAGCGGTCCGGGCGGGAGGAACACTGAAGCTTTCTTT
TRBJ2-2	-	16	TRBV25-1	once	CASSGGILLGAGELFF	TGTGCCAGCAGTGGCGGTATCTTGCTTGGGGCCGGGGAGCTGTTTTTT
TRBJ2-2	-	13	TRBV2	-	CAGKEEFTGELFF	TGTGCCGGGAAGGAGGAGTTCACCGGGGAGCTGTTTTTT
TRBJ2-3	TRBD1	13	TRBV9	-	CASSVTGADTQYF	TGTGCCAGCAGCGTAACAGGGGCAGATACGCAGTATTTT
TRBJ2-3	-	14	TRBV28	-	CASSFGPGTDTQYF	TGTGCCAGCTCTTTCGGACCTGGCACAGATACGCAGTATTTT
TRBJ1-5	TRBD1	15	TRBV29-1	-	CSATIGQGVDQPQHF	TGCAGCGCCACAATCGGGCAGGGGGTAGATCAGCCCCAGCATTTT
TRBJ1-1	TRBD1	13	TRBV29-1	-	CSVSQGAGTEAFF	TGCAGCGTCTCGCAGGGGGCTGGGACTGAAGCTTTCTTT
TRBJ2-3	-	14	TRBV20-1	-	CSARKLGGTDTQYF	TGCAGTGCTAGAAAGCTTGGAGGCACAGATACGCAGTATTTT
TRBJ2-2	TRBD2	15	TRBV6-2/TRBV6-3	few	CASSYTSGNTGELFF	TGTGCCAGCAGTTACACTAGCGGGAACACCGGGGAGCTGTTTTTT
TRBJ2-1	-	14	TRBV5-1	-	CASSLVADYNEQFF	TGCGCCAGCAGCTTGGTAGCGGACTACAATGAGCAGTTCTTC
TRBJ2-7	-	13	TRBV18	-	CASSPGSHVEQYF	TGTGCCAGCTCACCGGGATCTCACGTCGAGCAGTACTTC
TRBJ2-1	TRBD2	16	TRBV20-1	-	CSARHSGGSSYNEQFF	TGCAGTGCTAGACACAGCGGGGGCAGCTCCTACAATGAGCAGTTCTTC
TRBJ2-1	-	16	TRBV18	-	CASSPSPFRGGNEQFF	TGTGCCAGCTCACCATCCCCCTTTAGGGGTGGCAATGAGCAGTTCTTC
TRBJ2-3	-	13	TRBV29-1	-	CSVQGTSGDTQYF	TGCAGCGTCCAAGGGACCTCCGGAGATACGCAGTATTTT
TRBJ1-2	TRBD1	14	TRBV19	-	CASTLEGTAYGYTF	TGTGCCAGTACCCTCGAAGGGACAGCATATGGCTACACCTTC
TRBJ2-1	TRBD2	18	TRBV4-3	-	CASSQVGTSGGGYNEQFF	TGCGCCAGCAGCCAAGTGGGGACTAGCGGGGGAGGCTACAATGAGCAGTTCTTC
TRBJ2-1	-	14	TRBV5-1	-	CASSLAGPNNEQFF	TGCGCCAGCAGCTTGGCGGGACCCAACAATGAGCAGTTCTTC
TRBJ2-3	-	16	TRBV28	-	CASSLYGLSVGGTQYF	TGTGCCAGCAGTTTATACGGGTTGTCGGTTGGGGGGACGCAGTATTTT
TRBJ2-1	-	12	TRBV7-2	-	CASSLDYSGSFF	TGTGCCAGCAGCTTGGACTATTCAGGGTCGTTCTTC
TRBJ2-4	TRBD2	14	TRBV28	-	CASTGTAGENIQYF	TGTGCCAGCACCGGGACGGCGGGGGAAAACATTCAGTACTTC